This passage covers 6 T cell receptor beta chains from one sample sequenced in a study of blood T cell repertoires in COVID-19. TCRdb keeps only in-frame clones here, not all; method: immunoSEQ multiplex PCR. Here the sample spans about 60,000 clones, around four fifths being singletons. Sequences were obtained from peripheral blood. These receptors all stem from a human donor in a cohort sampled during active COVID-19.

This chain joins TRBV15 and TRBJ2-4, with 13 nucleotides matching TRBD2. After removal of 1 base from V and 5 bases from J, the junction contained 2 bases not matched to a gene. The CDR3 extends over 16 amino acids. Germline values: CDR1 LNHNV, CDR2 YYDKDF (reference sequence). Here the CDR3 reads CATSRGLAGGENIQYF. The CDR3 bases are TGTGCCACCAGCAGAGGACTAGCGGGAGGAGAAAACATTCAGTACTTC.

The rearrangement links TRBV27 to TRBJ2-6, with 8 nucleotides matching TRBD1. The junction had 4 bases not matched to a gene; V was cut back by 5 bases and J by 4 bases. The CDR3 contains 15 residues. CDR1 MNHEY and CDR2 SMNVEV come from the germline V gene (reference sequence). The CDR3 spells CASSPDRAGANVLTF. CDR3 nucleotide sequence: TGTGCCAGCAGTCCGGACAGGGCCGGGGCCAACGTCCTGACTTTC.

The gene calls are TRBV20-1 and TRBJ1-5, with TRBD1 matching 8 bases. Germline trimming cut 3 bases from V and 4 bases from J; bases unmatched to any gene: 2. The CDR3 is 13 residues long. Germline-derived CDR1 and CDR2 are DFQATT and SNEGSKA (reference sequence). The DNA for the CDR3 is TGCAGTGCTAGTAACAGGGGGAATCAGCCCCAGCATTTT. Translating it yields CSASNRGNQPQHF.

The V and J genes are TRBV4-3 and TRBJ1-3; D unclear. This CDR3 region has 17 residues. Trimming removed 2 bases at V and 0 bases at J, with 14 bases between. In germline, CDR1 is LGHNA, CDR2 YSLEER. CDR3 in DNA: TGCGCCAGCAGCCAACGGGAAGGGAGAAGCTCTGGAAACACCATATATTTT. Its translation: CASSQREGRSSGNTIYF.

This clone was found once. V and J are TRBV4-2 and TRBJ1-6; D gene unclear. CDR1 is LGHNA, CDR2 YNFKEQ, per germline. The CDR3 spans 14 residues. Trimming removed 0 bases from V and 9 bases from J, with 9 bases in between. The CDR3 spells CASSQERRGSPLHF. Written as DNA, the CDR3 is TGTGCCAGCAGCCAAGAACGAAGAGGTTCACCCCTCCACTTT.

This clone was counted a few times. The chain is built from TRBV27 and TRBJ1-5; a possible D gene is TRBD1 (5 bases). Trimming removed 5 bases at V and 5 bases at J, with 10 bases between. Germline V gene data show CDR1 as MNHEY and CDR2 as SMNVEV (reference sequence). There are 13 residues in the CDR3. CDR3 in DNA: TGTGCCAGCAGTCCCTCCAGGGATCAGCCCCAGCATTTT. This codes for CASSPSRDQPQHF.